This TCR beta chain is drawn from a study of CD8 T cells in ankylosing spondylitis. General study findings and limits: The study identified a TCR beta motif of roughly eight highly homologous variants that appeared characteristic of ankylosing spondylitis blood.

TCRdb re-derived calls from the 5' RACE reads in MiXCR, one entry per CDR3 protein. The data contain approximately 500,000 distinct CDR3 sequences, roughly 13% of them seen just once; the ten biggest clones take up around 7%. As to this clonotype: Antigen specificity is unknown.

This CDR3 comprises 13 residues. V shed 4 bases and J shed 6 bases, with 13 bases lying between them. The TCR originated in a male donor with ankylosing spondylitis. V gene TRBV12-3 or TRBV12-4 combines with J gene TRBJ2-7; D call uncertain. What was sequenced was blood, either unsorted or a sorted T cell fraction (not recorded which). The CDR3 region is CASSYMELTEQYF. CDR3 DNA: TGTGCCAGCAGTTACATGGAATTGACCGAGCAGTACTTC.